Given below is one T cell receptor beta chain in context. The data were produced by immunoSEQ multiplex PCR, yet TCRdb's version contains in-frame clones alone and is incomplete. The data contain around 250,000 clones, 85% to 90% of them singletons. This CDR3 is built from 16 residues. Germline lookup yields CDR1 MNHEY and CDR2 SMNVEV (reference sequence). Trimming stripped 3 bases from V and 2 bases from J, with 16 bases between. This entry is derived from a study of blood T cell repertoires in COVID-19. V and J are TRBV27 and TRBJ1-2; D is uncertain. This clonotype was sampled from a man between 60 and 75 years old with acute or convalescent COVID-19. The sequencing input was peripheral blood. The CDR3 DNA reads as TGTGCCAGCAGTTTTTCGGCGGGTTACAACAACTATGGCTACACCTTC. Translation: CASSFSAGYNNYGYTF.